The entry that follows covers one T cell receptor (beta chain) sequence. The data were taken from a study of T-cell memory formation after mild COVID-19. Sample barcodes and UMIs were carried by the TCR alpha and TCR beta cDNA libraries that 5'RACE generated with constant-segment primers. TCRdb re-analysed the 5' RACE reads in MiXCR, keeping a single row per CDR3 protein. The sample shows about 49,000 distinct CDR3 sequences, 25% to 30% of them seen only once. The CDR3 covers 17 residues. V was shortened by 2 bases and J by 0 bases, with 20 bases between the two germline ends. Germline V CDR1 and CDR2: DFQATT, SNEGSKA (reference sequence).

The chain recombines TRBV20-1 with TRBJ2-7, with D possibly matching TRBD2 (6 bases). The sequencing sample was made of PBMCs or a T cell subset sorted from them (not recorded which). This clonotype originated in a man aged 18 to 30 who had mild COVID-19 (a few samples of this study predate the infection). Cell type and time point are not known. The CDR3 bases are TGCAGTGCTAGACACTTAACTTTGGGGACTTTCTCCTACGAGCAGTACGTC. Encoded protein: CSARHLTLGTFSYEQYV.